This TCR beta chain comes out of a study of control samples from healthy donors and cancer patients. Deletions cut 2 bases from V and 0 bases from J, with 11 bases between. Looked up from germline, CDR1 is SQVTM and CDR2 is ANQGSEA. The length of the CDR3 is 15 residues. Here immunoSEQ multiplex PCR was the method, and the copy in TCRdb shows in-frame clones only, minus some. The top ten hold 1.7% of the sample, which has around 130,000 clones, more than 85% seen once. The sequenced material came from PBMCs. The J gene is TRBJ2-4, the V gene TRBV29-1; unclear D gene. The sequence came from a man aged 45-65 years with head and neck cancer. The CDR3 here is CSVELTTLAKNIQYF. The CDR3 DNA sequence: TGCAGCGTTGAACTCACGACCCTAGCCAAAAACATTCAGTACTTC.